The TCR beta chain described here comes from a study of cytomegalovirus exposure and HLA in healthy donors. The PCR employed 60 Vbeta primers together with 13 Jbeta primers. The table came from immunoSEQ multiplex PCR; TCRdb's copy has only in-frame clones and leaves some out. The sample lists 150,000 or so clones, over 75% occurring once. Germline lookup yields CDR1 SGHVS and CDR2 FQNEAQ. The CDR3 runs 15 residues. V gave up 5 bases and J gave up 4 bases, with 17 bases separating them. Sequenced: PBMCs. The TCR was taken from a man in his forties or fifties in good health and CMV-seropositive. The chain joins TRBV7-8 to TRBJ1-1, with D possibly being TRBD1 (5 bases). CDR3 nucleotide sequence: TGTGCCAGCAGCGCCACCAGGGTCTCGACCACTGAAGCTTTCTTT. Translation gives CASSATRVSTTEAFF. The complete variable domain, with remaining parts taken from reference TRBV7-8 and TRBJ1-1, reads GAGVSQSPRYKVAKRGQDVALRCDPISGHVSLFWYQQALGQGPEFLTYFQNEAQLDKSGLPSDRFFAERPEGSVSTLKIQRTQQEDSAVYLCASSATRVSTTEAFFGQGTRLTVV.